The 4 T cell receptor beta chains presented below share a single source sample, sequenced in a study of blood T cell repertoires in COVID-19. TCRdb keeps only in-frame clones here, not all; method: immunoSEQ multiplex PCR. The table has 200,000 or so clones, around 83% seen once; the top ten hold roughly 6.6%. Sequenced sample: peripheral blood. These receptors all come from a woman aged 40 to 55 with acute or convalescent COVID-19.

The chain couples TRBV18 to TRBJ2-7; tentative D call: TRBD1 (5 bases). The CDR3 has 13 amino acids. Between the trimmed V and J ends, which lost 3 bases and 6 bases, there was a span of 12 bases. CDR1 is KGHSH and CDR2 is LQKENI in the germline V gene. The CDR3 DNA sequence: TGTGCCAGCTCACCGGCAGGGTTCGGCGAGCAGTACTTC. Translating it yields CASSPAGFGEQYF. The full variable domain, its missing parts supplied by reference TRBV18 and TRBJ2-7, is NAGVMQNPRHLVRRRGQEARLRCSPMKGHSHVYWYRQLPEEGLKFMVYLQKENIIDESGMPKERFSAEFPKEGPSILRIQQVVRGDSAAYFCASSPAGFGEQYFGPGTRLTVT.

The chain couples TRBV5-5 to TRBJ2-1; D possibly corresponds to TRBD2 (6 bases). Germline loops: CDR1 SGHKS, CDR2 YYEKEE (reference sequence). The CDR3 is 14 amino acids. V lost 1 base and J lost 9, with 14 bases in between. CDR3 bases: TGTGCCAGCAGCTTGAGGGCTGGGGGGATTGAGCAGTTCTTC. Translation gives CASSLRAGGIEQFF.

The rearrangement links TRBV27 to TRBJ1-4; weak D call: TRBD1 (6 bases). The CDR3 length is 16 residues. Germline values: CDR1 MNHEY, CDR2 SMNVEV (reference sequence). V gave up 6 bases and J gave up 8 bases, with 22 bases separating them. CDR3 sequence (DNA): TGTGCCAGCAGGCGCCTTCTACAGGGATCACGGGAAAAACTGTTTTTT. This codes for CASRRLLQGSREKLFF. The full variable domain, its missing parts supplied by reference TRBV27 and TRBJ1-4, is EAQVTQNPRYLITVTGKKLTVTCSQNMNHEYMSWYRQDPGLGLRQIYYSMNVEVTDKGDVPEGYKVSRKEKRNFPLILESPSPNQTSLYFCASRRLLQGSREKLFFGSGTQLSVL.

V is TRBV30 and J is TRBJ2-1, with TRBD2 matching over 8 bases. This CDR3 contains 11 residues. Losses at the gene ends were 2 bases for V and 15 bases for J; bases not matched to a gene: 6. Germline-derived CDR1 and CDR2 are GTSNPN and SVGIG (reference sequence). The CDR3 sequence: CAWSTSGTAFF. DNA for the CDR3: TGTGCCTGGAGTACTAGCGGAACAGCGTTCTTC.